Following are 30 T cell receptor beta chains from one sample sequenced in a study of chemoradiotherapy in HPV16-positive cancers. This table comes from immunoSEQ multiplex PCR, and its TCRdb copy is limited to in-frame clones, with some not included. Here the sample spans around 1,200 clones, around 83% being singletons. This specimen was tumor tissue, taken from a patient who underwent chemoradiotherapy. Every receptor here comes from a human donor with HPV-associated anogenital cancer.

This clone was seen only a few times. CDR3 in DNA: TGTGCCAGCAAATCGACAGGGGGGGAAAACACTGAAGCTTTCTTT. Protein: CASKSTGGENTEAFF. This rearrangement joins TRBV2 to TRBJ1-1, with 9 bases aligning to TRBD1. The length of the CDR3 is 15 residues. CDR1 is SNHLY, CDR2 FYNNEI, per germline. With 7 bases clipped from V and 2 bases from J, the junction kept 8 bases outside the gene matches.

This clone is labeled large. The sample holds other DNA sequences that translate to the same CDR3. The chain couples TRBV2 to TRBJ2-2; D unclear. V lost 8 bases and J 4 bases, leaving 14 bases between the germline ends. The CDR3 contains 14 residues. CDR1 is SNHLY and CDR2 is FYNNEI in the germline V gene. The chain's CDR3 is CASSGLGSTGELFF. CDR3 nucleotides: TGTGCCAGCTCCGGCTTAGGGTCCACCGGGGAGCTGTTTTTT.

This clone is labeled as large. The chain's CDR3 is CASSLTGRGQGYTF. In DNA, the CDR3 is TGTGCCAGCAGCTTAACGGGCAGGGGGCAGGGCTACACCTTC. The J gene is TRBJ1-2, the V gene TRBV7-2, with TRBD1 identical over 8 bases. The CDR3 totals 14 residues. The V gene's germline CDR1 is SGHTA and CDR2 FQGNSA. J gave up 8 bases and V 2 bases, and 7 bases lay outside the gene matches. The full variable domain, with the rest looked up from reference TRBV7-2 and TRBJ1-2, is GAGVSQSPSNKVTEKGKDVELRCDPISGHTALYWYRQSLGQGLEFLIYFQGNSAPDKSGLPSDRFSAERTGGSVSTLTIQRTQQEDSAVYLCASSLTGRGQGYTFGSGTRLTVV.

The V call is TRBV5-1, the J call TRBJ1-4, with 8 bases aligning to TRBD1. J gave up 5 bases and V 4 bases, and 7 bases lay outside the gene matches. The CDR3 contains 15 residues. Germline CDR1 is SGHRS and CDR2 is YFSETQ. The CDR3: CASSGGQAQNEKLFF. DNA of the CDR3: TGCGCCAGCAGCGGGGGACAGGCTCAAAATGAAAAACTGTTTTTT.

Sample share makes this clone large. The rearrangement links TRBV7-2 to TRBJ1-2; unclear D gene. The V end lost 5 bases, the J end lost 8 bases, and 18 bases lay between the germline ends. CDR1 and CDR2 from the germline V gene are SGHTA and FQGNSA. This CDR3 spans 14 amino acids. CDR3 residues: CASSPAGRSGGYTF. DNA for the CDR3: TGTGCCAGCAGCCCAGCCGGGAGGTCGGGAGGCTACACCTTC.

This clone appeared a few times. The chain combines TRBV12-5 with TRBJ2-7; the D call may be TRBD1 or TRBD2 (6 bases each). This CDR3 has 14 residues. Germline lookup yields CDR1 LGHNT and CDR2 FRNRAP. CDR3 sequence reads: CACTEGGSSYEQYF. CDR3 coding DNA: TGTGCATGCACTGAGGGGGGCTCCTCCTACGAGCAGTACTTC.

A few counts support this clone. The chain uses TRBV7-2 and TRBJ2-7, with D tentatively TRBD2 (5 bases). Germline assignment: CDR1 SGHTA and CDR2 FQGNSA. V dropped 5 bases and J dropped 6 bases, with 14 bases sitting between them. This CDR3 is 13 amino acids long. CDR3 loop: CASSELASGEQYF. For the CDR3, the DNA is TGTGCCAGCAGCGAGCTAGCTTCGGGCGAGCAGTACTTC. Full variable domain (remainder filled in from reference TRBV7-2 and TRBJ2-7): GAGVSQSPSNKVTEKGKDVELRCDPISGHTALYWYRQSLGQGLEFLIYFQGNSAPDKSGLPSDRFSAERTGGSVSTLTIQRTQQEDSAVYLCASSELASGEQYFGPGTRLTVT.

This clone has only one observation. This rearrangement joins TRBV5-1 to TRBJ1-2; tentatively, D is TRBD1 (6 bases). Germline V gives CDR1 SGHRS, CDR2 YFSETQ. The CDR3 runs 15 residues. Trimming removed 0 bases at V and 5 bases at J, with 14 bases between. CDR3 protein: CASSLVAGEGYGYTF. The DNA for the CDR3 is TGCGCCAGCAGCTTGGTTGCAGGGGAAGGGTATGGCTACACCTTC.

The V call is TRBV7-6, the J call TRBJ2-3, with TRBD1 matching 8 bases. The length of the CDR3 is 13 residues. Germline V gene lookup returns CDR1 SGHVS and CDR2 FNYEAQ. V was pared by 5 bases and J by 3 bases, with 1 base of the junction left unmatched. This CDR3 is CASSRQGTDTQYF. CDR3 bases: TGTGCCAGCAGCCGACAGGGGACAGATACGCAGTATTTT.

This clone was seen once. The chain uses TRBV25-1 and TRBJ1-2; D might be TRBD1 (5 bases). V was clipped by 7 bases and J by 8 bases, with 17 bases between them. CDR3 length: 13 residues. Germline CDR1 reads MGHDK; CDR2 reads SYGVNS. CDR3 DNA: TGTGCCAGCAATAGTGGACATCCTCGCGGCTACACCTTC. Protein: CASNSGHPRGYTF.

The V gene is TRBV11-2, the J gene TRBJ2-5; D may be TRBD2 (6 bases). The V gene lost 0 bases and the J gene lost 5 bases, with 13 bases spanning the gap. This CDR3 comprises 15 residues. CDR1 is SGHAT, CDR2 FQNNGV, per germline. The CDR3 protein is CASSLEGRESETQYF. CDR3 sequence (DNA): TGTGCCAGCAGCTTAGAGGGGCGGGAATCTGAGACCCAGTACTTC. The entire variable domain, with the rest obtained from reference TRBV11-2 and TRBJ2-5, is as follows: EAGVAQSPRYKIIEKRQSVAFWCNPISGHATLYWYQQILGQGPKLLIQFQNNGVVDDSQLPKDRFSAERLKGVDSTLKIQPAKLEDSAVYLCASSLEGRESETQYFGPGTRLLVL.

V usage is TRBV4-1 and J usage is TRBJ1-6; 7 bases agree with TRBD1. CDR1 and CDR2 from the germline V gene are MGHRA and YSYEKL. After removal of 1 base from V and 11 bases from J, the junction contained 8 bases not matched to a gene. The CDR3 is 15 amino acids. Here the CDR3 reads CASSQGDRVRPPLHF. Here the CDR3 DNA reads TGCGCCAGCAGCCAAGGTGACAGGGTTCGTCCACCCCTCCACTTT.

This clone was seen a few times. The same CDR3 is also encoded by other DNA sequences in this sample. J is TRBJ1-1 and V is TRBV30; possibly TRBD1 for D (5 bases). Trimming removed 2 bases at V and 1 base at J, with 11 bases between. This CDR3 is 14 amino acids long. The germline V gene has CDR1 GTSNPN and CDR2 SVGIG (reference sequence). CDR3 in amino acids: CAWSRGTANTEAFF. CDR3 DNA sequence: TGTGCCTGGAGTCGCGGGACCGCGAACACTGAAGCTTTCTTT.

This chain connects TRBV2 to TRBJ2-1; unclear D gene. The germline gives CDR1 SNHLY, CDR2 FYNNEI. Trimming took off 6 bases at V and 7 bases at J, with 19 bases between the two ends. The CDR3 loop spans 15 amino acids. DNA for the CDR3: TGTGCCAGCAGCATAGCCTACGACGGGTCGAATGAGCAGTTCTTC. Its protein product is CASSIAYDGSNEQFF. The full variable domain, its missing parts supplied by reference TRBV2 and TRBJ2-1, is EPEVTQTPSHQVTQMGQEVILRCVPISNHLYFYWYRQILGQKVEFLVSFYNNEISEKSEIFDDQFSVERPDGSNFTLKIRSTKLEDSAMYFCASSIAYDGSNEQFFGPGTRLTVL.

This clone was seen just once. J is TRBJ2-5 and V is TRBV21-1. TRBV21-1 is deemed a pseudogene. The CDR3 is 16 amino acids. The CDR3 nucleotides read TGTGCCAGCAGCAAAGTGATGTTTGGGGATGGGGAGACCCAGTACTTC. Translated: CASSKVMFGDGETQYF.

The CDR3 loop reads CASIRTGDKNTEAFF. The CDR3 coding sequence is TGTGCCAGTATCCGGACAGGGGATAAGAACACTGAAGCTTTCTTT. The chain is built from TRBV19 and TRBJ1-1, with 9 bases matching TRBD1. This CDR3 spans 15 amino acids. V was clipped by 7 bases and J by 1 base; unmatched bases: 7. Germline CDR1 LNHDA, CDR2 SQIVND (reference sequence).

The chain joins TRBV4-2 to TRBJ2-4, with D uncertain. In germline, CDR1 is LGHNA, CDR2 YNFKEQ. V shed 1 base and J shed 4 bases, with 14 bases lying between them. This CDR3 is 16 amino acids long. The CDR3 region is CASSQVNGDLKNIQYF. The DNA for the CDR3 is TGTGCCAGCAGCCAAGTTAACGGAGACCTTAAAAACATTCAGTACTTC.

The chain recombines TRBV11-2 with TRBJ2-1, with D hard to call. Trimming stripped 6 bases from V and 5 bases from J, with 11 bases between. Per the germline V gene, CDR1 is SGHAT and CDR2 is FQNNGV. This CDR3 region has 13 residues. CDR3 residues: CASSPTRNNEQFF. DNA for the CDR3: TGTGCCAGCAGTCCTACGAGAAACAATGAGCAGTTCTTC.

The count of this clone is one. The V gene is TRBV4-1, the J gene TRBJ2-2; 7 positions agree with TRBD2. V trimming: 0 bases; J trimming: 5 bases; junction bases outside the gene matches: 15. The CDR3 has 19 residues. Germline V CDR1 and CDR2: MGHRA, YSYEKL. CDR3 protein: CASSQDFGSGVIGTGELFF. The CDR3 coding sequence is TGCGCCAGCAGCCAAGATTTTGGGAGCGGGGTTATCGGAACCGGGGAGCTGTTTTTT.

V gene TRBV6-1 combines with J gene TRBJ1-3; 7 bases fit TRBD1. The CDR3 totals 13 residues. With 10 bases clipped from V and 0 bases from J, the junction kept 3 bases outside the gene matches. Germline CDR1 reads MNHNS; CDR2 reads SASEGT. CDR3 in amino acids: CATWDSSGNTIYF. Written as DNA, the CDR3 is TGTGCCACCTGGGACAGCTCTGGAAACACCATATATTTT.

The rearrangement links TRBV28 to TRBJ1-1; TRBD1 is a possible D gene (6 bases). Trimming cost V 6 bases and J 5 bases, with 19 bases left between them. CDR3 length equals 15 residues. Germline V CDR1 and CDR2: MDHEN, SYDVKM. The CDR3 DNA reads as TGTGCCAGCAGGCCACAGGGCCCTCAGGGGACTGAAGCTTTCTTT. Encoded protein: CASRPQGPQGTEAFF.

V and J are TRBV19 and TRBJ1-2; D perhaps matches TRBD1 (6 bases). Deletions cut 5 bases from V and 5 bases from J, with 15 bases between. The CDR3 is 14 amino acids. Germline V gene lookup returns CDR1 LNHDA and CDR2 SQIVND (reference sequence). The CDR3 nucleotides read TGTGCCAGTAGTGCCTCGACTACAGGGTATGGCTACACCTTC. Translated: CASSASTTGYGYTF.

The V and J genes are TRBV6-1 and TRBJ2-2, with 8 positions matching TRBD2. V shed 2 bases, J shed 4 bases, and the junction held 9 bases outside the gene matches. The germline CDR1 and CDR2 sequences are MNHNS and SASEGT. CDR3 length equals 17 residues. CDR3 sequence: CASSENRGGRGTGELFF. Written as DNA, the CDR3 is TGTGCCAGCAGTGAAAATCGGGGGGGGCGCGGCACCGGGGAGCTGTTTTTT.

V usage is TRBV19 and J usage is TRBJ1-5; D perhaps matches TRBD1 (5 bases). The CDR3 has 13 residues. CDR1 is LNHDA and CDR2 is SQIVND in the germline V gene (reference sequence). V was clipped by 5 bases and J by 7 bases, with 12 bases between them. Here the CDR3 DNA reads TGTGCCAGTAGTCTGGGGGTTTACCAGCCCCAGCATTTT. Translating it yields CASSLGVYQPQHF.

The chain links TRBV7-2 to TRBJ2-1; 14 positions match TRBD2. This CDR3 contains 16 residues. Germline assignment: CDR1 SGHTA and CDR2 FQGNSA. V shed 5 bases, J shed 7 bases, and the junction held 7 bases outside the gene matches. CDR3 coding DNA: TGTGCCAGCAGCCCCCCGGGACTAGCGGGGGTTAATGAGCAGTTCTTC. It specifies CASSPPGLAGVNEQFF.

This rearrangement joins TRBV7-9 to TRBJ1-4; tentatively, D is TRBD1 (5 bases). This CDR3 has 15 residues. Trimming stripped 1 base from V and 8 bases from J, with 14 bases between. Germline CDR1 and CDR2: SEHNR and FQNEAQ (reference sequence). The CDR3 region has the DNA TGTGCCAGCAGCTTAGAATGGGCAGGGCCAGAAAAACTGTTTTTT. It is translated as CASSLEWAGPEKLFF.

The chain is built from TRBV30 and TRBJ1-6, with TRBD1 matching over 8 bases. There are 16 residues in the CDR3. The J segment lost 3 bases and the V segment lost 0 bases, leaving 4 bases of the junction unmatched. Germline CDR1 and CDR2: GTSNPN and SVGIG (reference sequence). The CDR3 region is CAWSVAGGLYNSPLHF. The CDR3, as DNA: TGTGCCTGGAGTGTAGCAGGGGGCCTCTATAATTCACCCCTCCACTTT. The complete variable domain, with remaining parts taken from reference TRBV30 and TRBJ1-6, reads SQTIHQWPATLVQPVGSPLSLECTVEGTSNPNLYWYRQAAGRGLQLLFYSVGIGQISSEVPQNLSASRPQDRQFILSSKKLLLSDSGFYLCAWSVAGGLYNSPLHFGNGTRLTVT.

This sequence joins TRBV6-1 and TRBJ2-4, with D hard to call. This CDR3 is 20 amino acids long. With 0 bases removed from V and 0 bases from J, the gap between germline ends came to 21 bases. The germline V gene has CDR1 MNHNS and CDR2 SASEGT. CDR3 amino acids: CASSEAPPTYYSLAKNIQYF. In nucleotides, the CDR3 is TGTGCCAGCAGTGAAGCCCCCCCAACCTACTACTCCCTAGCCAAAAACATTCAGTACTTC.

Here the CDR3 reads CASSPFRGSYNEQFF. CDR3 nucleotide sequence: TGTGCCAGCTCACCGTTTAGGGGATCCTACAATGAGCAGTTCTTC. This sequence joins TRBV18 and TRBJ2-1; possible D gene TRBD1, 5 bases. V dropped 3 bases and J dropped 1 base, with 10 bases sitting between them. Germline V gene sequence: CDR1 KGHSH, CDR2 LQKENI. CDR3 length: 15 residues.

The sample holds one count of this clone. This rearrangement joins TRBV5-6 to TRBJ2-7; 8 bases match TRBD1. V lost 6 bases to trimming and J lost 2 bases; unmatched junction nucleotides: 16. The CDR3 has 17 amino acids. Germline V gene sequence: CDR1 SGHDT, CDR2 YYEEEE. The CDR3 DNA sequence: TGTGCCAGCACCAAACACCCGCCTAGGACAGGGCCCTACGAGCAGTACTTC. It specifies CASTKHPPRTGPYEQYF. The whole variable domain, filled in from reference TRBV5-6 and TRBJ2-7, reads DAGVTQSPTHLIKTRGQQVTLRCSPKSGHDTVSWYQQALGQGPQFIFQYYEEEERQRGNFPDRFSGHQFPNYSSELNVNALLLGDSALYLCASTKHPPRTGPYEQYFGPGTRLTVT.